The 25 T cell receptor beta chains given below trace back to one sample, sequenced in a study of control samples from healthy donors and cancer patients. The method was immunoSEQ multiplex PCR; TCRdb's version includes in-frame clones alone and lacks a portion of them. There are about 160,000 clones in the sample; about 90% occur only once, and about 12% lies in the top ten. The source material was blood. The receptor set was obtained from a man aged 25-40 years in good health.

The rearrangement uses TRBV5-1 and TRBJ2-6; 8 bases match TRBD2. Germline V CDR1 and CDR2: SGHRS, YFSETQ. This CDR3 region has 18 residues. With V trimmed by 4 bases and J by 0 bases, 9 bases remained unmatched. This CDR3 reads CASSPSGGEGSGANVLTF. In DNA, the CDR3 is TGCGCCAGCAGCCCCTCGGGGGGGGAAGGCTCTGGGGCCAACGTCCTGACTTTC.

This chain connects TRBV23-1 to TRBJ1-1; TRBD1 matches 9 bases. TRBV23-1 carries the ORF label, with uncertain function. The CDR3 is 17 residues long. The V gene end was trimmed by 1 base and the J gene end by 4 bases; junction bases not matched to a gene: 10. CDR3 loop: CASSQYPGTGRSTEAFF. In DNA, the CDR3 is TGCGCCAGCAGTCAATACCCAGGGACAGGGCGAAGCACTGAAGCTTTCTTT.

This sequence joins TRBV27 and TRBJ1-1; the match to TRBD1 covers 7 bases. The CDR3 spans 17 residues. J lost 8 bases, V lost 6 bases, and 21 bases had no gene match. CDR1 MNHEY and CDR2 SMNVEV come from the germline V gene (reference sequence). The CDR3, as DNA: TGTGCCAGCAGCAATGACAGGGTTAAATGGCAGGAAGTCGAAGCTTTCTTT. Translation gives CASSNDRVKWQEVEAFF.

J is TRBJ1-1 and V is TRBV30; D is ambiguous. Germline loops: CDR1 GTSNPN, CDR2 SVGIG (reference sequence). V was trimmed by 2 bases and J by 6 bases, leaving 13 bases between them. The CDR3 runs 13 residues. This CDR3 is CAWSPPPVPEAFF. The CDR3 bases are TGTGCCTGGAGTCCACCCCCGGTACCTGAAGCTTTCTTT.

This rearrangement joins TRBV12-3 or TRBV12-4 to TRBJ1-1; D remains ambiguous. The CDR3 totals 13 residues. V was clipped by 2 bases and J by 2 bases, with 6 bases between them. This CDR3 reads CASSLKTNTEAFF. The CDR3 DNA is TGTGCCAGCAGTTTAAAGACTAACACTGAAGCTTTCTTT.

This clone was seen a few times. This rearrangement joins TRBV7-9 to TRBJ1-2; D is unclear. This CDR3 is 13 amino acids long. Per the germline V gene, CDR1 is SEHNR and CDR2 is FQNEAQ (reference sequence). Trimming removed 3 bases from V and 7 bases from J, with 12 bases in between. This chain's CDR3 is CASSFSGMLGYTF. The CDR3 DNA is TGTGCCAGCAGCTTTTCCGGCATGCTTGGCTACACCTTC.

The chain combines TRBV19 with TRBJ2-1, with TRBD2 matching over 9 bases. Germline V gene data show CDR1 as LNHDA and CDR2 as SQIVND (reference sequence). V trimming: 3 bases; J trimming: 8 bases; junction bases outside the gene matches: 8. CDR3 size: 15 residues. CDR3 nucleotides: TGTGCCAGTAGTATGAGGCTAGCGGGATCCGATGAGCAGTTCTTC. Protein: CASSMRLAGSDEQFF.

This clone was seen once. V gene TRBV6-5 combines with J gene TRBJ1-2; no firm D call. Germline CDR1 is MNHEY and CDR2 is SVGAGI. This CDR3 has 15 residues. V was clipped by 0 bases and J by 4 bases, with 12 bases between them. The CDR3 loop reads CASSYSRGFFYGYTF. The CDR3, as DNA: TGTGCCAGCAGTTACTCACGGGGTTTTTTCTATGGCTACACCTTC.

The gene calls are TRBV7-2 and TRBJ2-3; 7 bases fit TRBD2. From germline, CDR1 is SGHTA and CDR2 FQGNSA. With V trimmed by 5 bases and J by 3 bases, 8 bases remained unmatched. The CDR3 totals 15 residues. Written as DNA, the CDR3 is TGTGCCAGCAGCCCGGCGGGCGGGAGAACAGATACGCAGTATTTT. It codes for CASSPAGGRTDTQYF.

The chain carries TRBV7-2 and TRBJ2-3; 8 nucleotides match TRBD2. Germline-derived CDR1 and CDR2 are SGHTA and FQGNSA. The J segment lost 6 bases and the V segment lost 5 bases, leaving 10 bases of the junction unmatched. This CDR3 is built from 15 residues. CDR3 DNA sequence: TGTGCCAGCAGCCGCGCCGGGACTAGAAAGGATACGCAGTATTTT. Translated, it gives CASSRAGTRKDTQYF.

CDR3 in amino acids: CASSLRPGTEYGYTF. In nucleotides, the CDR3 is TGTGCCAGCAGCCTAAGACCTGGGACAGAGTATGGCTACACCTTC. The V gene is TRBV7-2, the J gene TRBJ1-2, with 7 nucleotides matching TRBD1. CDR3 length: 15 amino acids. V lost 5 bases to trimming and J lost 5 bases; unmatched junction nucleotides: 11. CDR1 is SGHTA, CDR2 FQGNSA, per germline. Drawing the rest from reference TRBV7-2 and TRBJ1-2, the complete variable domain is GAGVSQSPSNKVTEKGKDVELRCDPISGHTALYWYRQSLGQGLEFLIYFQGNSAPDKSGLPSDRFSAERTGGSVSTLTIQRTQQEDSAVYLCASSLRPGTEYGYTFGSGTRLTVV.

V gene TRBV4-1 combines with J gene TRBJ2-5; tentative D call: TRBD1 (6 bases). Germline CDR1 is MGHRA and CDR2 is YSYEKL. The CDR3 extends over 13 amino acids. Trimming stripped 1 base from V and 4 bases from J, with 7 bases between. The CDR3 sequence is CASSQVQGETQYF. DNA for the CDR3: TGCGCCAGCAGCCAAGTACAGGGAGAGACCCAGTACTTC.

The V and J genes are TRBV7-9 and TRBJ1-5; 10 bases map to TRBD1. Per the germline V gene, CDR1 is SEHNR and CDR2 is FQNEAQ (reference sequence). The CDR3 has 15 amino acids. Trimming cost V 6 bases and J 7 bases; bases outside gene matches: 9. In DNA form, the CDR3 reads TGTGCCAGCAGTGAAGACAGGGGGCTCGGGCAGCCCCAGCATTTT. Translation: CASSEDRGLGQPQHF.

This clone was picked up one time. This chain links TRBV7-3 with TRBJ2-2; 7 bases align to TRBD2. J gave up 7 bases and V 3 bases, and 11 bases lay outside the gene matches. The CDR3 has 16 amino acids. Germline lookup yields CDR1 SGHTA and CDR2 FQGTGA. The CDR3 loop is CASSFGVSGVNGELFF. CDR3 coding DNA: TGTGCCAGCAGCTTTGGGGTCAGCGGGGTCAACGGGGAGCTGTTTTTT. Full variable domain (outside the CDR3, taken from reference TRBV7-3 and TRBJ2-2): GAGVSQTPSNKVTEKGKYVELRCDPISGHTALYWYRQSLGQGPEFLIYFQGTGAADDSGLPNDRFFAVRPEGSVSTLKIQRTERGDSAVYLCASSFGVSGVNGELFFGEGSRLTVL.

The chain employs TRBV5-5 and TRBJ1-4, with D maybe TRBD1 (6 bases). Germline loops: CDR1 SGHKS, CDR2 YYEKEE (reference sequence). The V end lost 2 bases, the J end lost 0 bases, and 11 bases lay between the germline ends. The CDR3 loop spans 16 amino acids. The CDR3 DNA is TGTGCCAGCAGCTTCCGAGGGGGGTCAACTAATGAAAAACTGTTTTTT. This encodes CASSFRGGSTNEKLFF.

The CDR3 loop reads CASSIAYGRGGDTQYF. The CDR3 bases are TGTGCCAGTAGTATAGCCTACGGGAGAGGAGGGGATACGCAGTATTTT. The V call is TRBV19, the J call TRBJ2-3; TRBD2 might be the D (6 bases). The V gene's germline CDR1 is LNHDA and CDR2 SQIVND (reference sequence). The CDR3 is made up of 16 amino acids. V was clipped by 1 base and J by 6 bases, with 17 bases between them.

The chain links TRBV11-2 to TRBJ2-7, with D tentatively TRBD2 (5 bases). Trimming took 1 base from V and 3 from J, leaving 10 bases between them. The CDR3 has 14 residues. Per the germline V gene, CDR1 is SGHAT and CDR2 is FQNNGV. This CDR3 reads CASSLGSEVYEQYF. CDR3 DNA sequence: TGTGCCAGCAGCTTAGGTAGCGAAGTCTACGAGCAGTACTTC. Full variable domain (outside the CDR3, taken from reference TRBV11-2 and TRBJ2-7): EAGVAQSPRYKIIEKRQSVAFWCNPISGHATLYWYQQILGQGPKLLIQFQNNGVVDDSQLPKDRFSAERLKGVDSTLKIQPAKLEDSAVYLCASSLGSEVYEQYFGPGTRLTVT.

This sequence joins TRBV19 and TRBJ2-1; TRBD1 is a possible D gene (6 bases). The CDR3 length is 15 residues. Per the germline V gene, CDR1 is LNHDA and CDR2 is SQIVND (reference sequence). Trimming pared 6 bases from V and 0 bases from J, leaving 12 bases between. The CDR3 sequence is CASSPDRSSYNEQFF. In DNA form, the CDR3 reads TGTGCCAGTAGCCCAGACAGGAGCTCCTACAATGAGCAGTTCTTC.

V gene TRBV28 combines with J gene TRBJ1-1; D may be TRBD1 (6 bases). The germline V gene has CDR1 MDHEN and CDR2 SYDVKM. Trimming took 5 bases from V and 5 from J, leaving 18 bases between them. CDR3 length equals 15 residues. CDR3 nucleotide sequence: TGTGCCAGCAGTCCGCCGACAGGAGGGAGGACTGAAGCTTTCTTT. This codes for CASSPPTGGRTEAFF.

This clone has ten or more counts. The genes are TRBV9 and TRBJ1-1; 10 bases agree with TRBD1. Germline V gene lookup returns CDR1 SGDLS and CDR2 YYNGEE. CDR3 length equals 14 residues. The junction had 3 bases not matched to a gene; V was cut back by 0 bases and J by 7 bases. This CDR3 is CASSVEGQGIEAFF. The CDR3 bases are TGTGCCAGCAGCGTAGAGGGACAGGGGATTGAAGCTTTCTTT.

The chain uses TRBV5-6 and TRBJ1-6; the D is unclear. Trimming removed 2 bases at V and 8 bases at J, with 17 bases between. Germline V CDR1 and CDR2: SGHDT, YYEEEE. The CDR3 consists of 16 residues. The CDR3 DNA reads as TGTGCCAGCAGCTTAATCCCCCGGACCGGGCATTCACCCCTCCACTTT. Translation gives CASSLIPRTGHSPLHF.

The V call is TRBV9, the J call TRBJ1-3, with D maybe TRBD1 (5 bases). With 5 bases removed from V and 4 bases from J, the gap between germline ends came to 13 bases. Germline V gene lookup returns CDR1 SGDLS and CDR2 YYNGEE. The CDR3 has 14 amino acids. The CDR3 protein is CASRPGTAGNTIYF. The CDR3 DNA follows: TGTGCCAGCAGACCTGGGACCGCCGGAAACACCATATATTTT.

The V and J genes are TRBV7-6 and TRBJ2-5, with 8 bases matching TRBD2. CDR3 length: 16 amino acids. Germline V gives CDR1 SGHVS, CDR2 FNYEAQ. V dropped 0 bases and J dropped 4; count of bases not matched to a gene: 7. The chain's CDR3 is CASSLAYGGARETQYF. In DNA, the CDR3 is TGTGCCAGCAGCTTAGCGTACGGGGGGGCACGAGAGACCCAGTACTTC.

The V call is TRBV5-4, the J call TRBJ1-5, with 7 bases fitting TRBD1. This CDR3 has 15 amino acids. Trimming cost V 2 bases and J 5 bases; bases outside gene matches: 7. Germline loops: CDR1 SGHNT, CDR2 YYREEE (reference sequence). The CDR3: CASSFPCRGDQPQHF. The DNA of the CDR3 is TGTGCCAGCAGCTTCCCCTGCAGGGGGGATCAGCCCCAGCATTTT.

The table lists this clone with a count of one. This chain uses TRBV5-1 with TRBJ1-3, with 7 bases aligning to TRBD1. CDR3 length: 19 residues. In germline, CDR1 is SGHRS, CDR2 YFSETQ. J was trimmed by 1 base and V by 0 bases; bases with no gene match: 13. CDR3 bases: TGCGCCAGCAGCTTGGAGGATTCTTTCTGGACAGGATCTGGAAACACCATATATTTT. Translating gives CASSLEDSFWTGSGNTIYF.